Given below is one T cell receptor beta chain in context. Its antigen is undetermined. Clones were read by immunoSEQ multiplex PCR, and TCRdb kept only the in-frame ones, dropping some. The table has about 110,000 clones, approximately 86% seen once. The sample comes from a study of cytomegalovirus exposure and HLA in healthy donors. In the study overall: Later, an analysis reported that the 120 or so validation repertoires had used the same platform as the approximately 660 first-cohort repertoires. Overall study results and limits: A few chains tied to CMV proved CMV antigen-specific in vitro. The study labeled fewer than 200 TCR beta chains cytomegalovirus-associated.

The germline V and J ends were trimmed by 7 bases and 5 bases, with 11 bases remaining between them. Germline lookup yields CDR1 MNHNY and CDR2 SVGAGI (reference sequence). The CDR3 consists of 12 residues. Sample: PBMCs. The source of this sequence is a young woman in good health and CMV-seronegative. J is TRBJ1-2 and V is TRBV6-6; tentatively, D is TRBD1 (5 bases). This CDR3 reads CASTLGGYGYTF. The CDR3 nucleotides are TGTGCCAGCACCCTCGGGGGGTATGGCTACACCTTC.